These 19 T cell receptor beta chains came from one sample sequenced in a study of blood T cell repertoires in COVID-19. Clones were sequenced by immunoSEQ multiplex PCR, and TCRdb holds only the in-frame ones, with some missing. The table lists 60,000 to 75,000 clones, about 75% of them singletons. The sample was peripheral blood. Receptors were obtained from a woman aged 80 or over with acute or convalescent COVID-19.

The chain joins TRBV19 to TRBJ1-1, with 11 positions matching TRBD1. Germline values: CDR1 LNHDA, CDR2 SQIVND (reference sequence). With 6 bases clipped from V and 5 bases from J, the junction kept 8 bases outside the gene matches. This CDR3 comprises 15 residues. CDR3 nucleotide sequence: TGTGCCAGTAGCGCCTCCGGGACAGGGGGAACTGAAGCTTTCTTT. It encodes CASSASGTGGTEAFF.

In this sample, this clone turned up a few times. The rearrangement links TRBV5-1 to TRBJ1-1; the match to TRBD1 covers 8 bases. Germline lookup yields CDR1 SGHRS and CDR2 YFSETQ. There are 13 residues in the CDR3. V dropped 3 bases and J dropped 4; count of bases not matched to a gene: 2. The chain's CDR3 is CASSYTGGTEAFF. DNA of the CDR3: TGCGCCAGCAGCTACACAGGGGGCACTGAAGCTTTCTTT.

V usage is TRBV7-2 and J usage is TRBJ2-3, with D perhaps matching TRBD2 (6 bases). V dropped 5 bases and J dropped 2 bases, with 14 bases sitting between them. Germline CDR1 reads SGHTA; CDR2 reads FQGNSA. The CDR3 contains 15 residues. The CDR3 loop is CASSPGDLNTDTQYF. In DNA form, the CDR3 reads TGTGCCAGCAGCCCTGGGGACTTAAACACAGATACGCAGTATTTT.

The gene calls are TRBV28 and TRBJ1-1, with D possibly being TRBD1 (5 bases). V gave up 5 bases and J gave up 0 bases, with 10 bases separating them. There are 14 residues in the CDR3. Germline CDR1 reads MDHEN; CDR2 reads SYDVKM. In DNA, the CDR3 is TGTGCCAGCAGTCCCACAGGACTGAACACTGAAGCTTTCTTT. It yields the protein CASSPTGLNTEAFF.

This rearrangement joins TRBV2 to TRBJ2-2, with D possibly TRBD1 on 5 matching bases. With 2 bases removed from V and 4 bases from J, the gap between germline ends came to 5 bases. There are 13 residues in the CDR3. The germline gives CDR1 SNHLY, CDR2 FYNNEI. Here the CDR3 reads CASSERGTGELFF. CDR3 sequence (DNA): TGTGCCAGCAGTGAAAGGGGCACCGGGGAGCTGTTTTTT.

The chain links TRBV9 to TRBJ2-5; tentatively, D is TRBD2 (7 bases). From germline, CDR1 is SGDLS and CDR2 YYNGEE. The germline V and J ends were trimmed by 0 bases and 5 bases, with 8 bases remaining between them. This CDR3 has 13 amino acids. CDR3 DNA: TGTGCCAGCAGCGTAGAGGGGGGGGAGACCCAGTACTTC. It encodes CASSVEGGETQYF.

V and J are TRBV2 and TRBJ2-2; TRBD2 agrees at 12 bases. Germline lookup yields CDR1 SNHLY and CDR2 FYNNEI. Germline trimming cut 7 bases from V and 4 bases from J; bases unmatched to any gene: 4. The CDR3 has 15 residues. CDR3 residues: CASNTLAGGTGELFF. CDR3 in DNA: TGTGCCAGCAACACACTAGCGGGAGGCACCGGGGAGCTGTTTTTT. The full variable domain, its missing parts supplied by reference TRBV2 and TRBJ2-2, is EPEVTQTPSHQVTQMGQEVILRCVPISNHLYFYWYRQILGQKVEFLVSFYNNEISEKSEIFDDQFSVERPDGSNFTLKIRSTKLEDSAMYFCASNTLAGGTGELFFGEGSRLTVL.

The chain recombines TRBV7-3 with TRBJ2-1; TRBD2 matches 10 bases. Trimming took 0 bases from V and 9 from J; bases not matched to a gene: 14. The CDR3 is made up of 18 amino acids. Germline V gene sequence: CDR1 SGHTA, CDR2 FQGTGA. CDR3 DNA: TGTGCCAGCAGCTTAACGCTTGGGCTAGCGGGAGAGCGAGGTGAGCAGTTCTTC. The encoded protein is CASSLTLGLAGERGEQFF.

This sequence joins TRBV4-2 and TRBJ2-1, with TRBD2 matching over 7 bases. Germline CDR1 and CDR2: LGHNA and YNFKEQ. V was clipped by 0 bases and J by 4 bases; unmatched bases: 6. CDR3 size: 16 residues. The CDR3 DNA reads TGTGCCAGCAGCCAAGAGCCGGGACTATCTTACAATGAGCAGTTCTTC. Its translation: CASSQEPGLSYNEQFF.

The rearrangement links TRBV5-1 to TRBJ2-5, with D possibly TRBD2 on 6 matching bases. The V gene's germline CDR1 is SGHRS and CDR2 YFSETQ. V lost 0 bases, J lost 8 bases, and 20 bases lay in between. The CDR3 consists of 16 residues. For the CDR3, the DNA is TGCGCCAGCAGCTTGGCGGCGGACATTCGGGGAGGTACCCAGTACTTC. It encodes CASSLAADIRGGTQYF.

CDR3 in amino acids: CASSQLRSSYNEQFF. In DNA, the CDR3 is TGTGCCAGCAGCCAACTAAGGAGCTCCTACAATGAGCAGTTCTTC. The J gene is TRBJ2-1, the V gene TRBV3-1 (or the pseudogene TRBV3-2); no reliable D call. The CDR3 length is 15 residues. Germline V gives CDR1 LGHDT, CDR2 YNNKEL (reference sequence). V was cut by 2 bases and J by 0 bases, with 8 bases left in between.

J is TRBJ1-4 and V is TRBV28; 7 positions agree with TRBD1. CDR1 MDHEN and CDR2 SYDVKM come from the germline V gene. The CDR3 is made up of 16 amino acids. V lost 4 bases to trimming and J lost 0 bases; unmatched junction nucleotides: 5. In DNA form, the CDR3 reads TGTGCCAGCAGTTCTCACGGGACAGCAACTAATGAAAAACTGTTTTTT. Translating gives CASSSHGTATNEKLFF.

This clone has more than one count but fewer than ten. The rearrangement links TRBV18 to TRBJ2-3; 9 bases fit TRBD1. This CDR3 has 15 amino acids. J lost 6 bases, V lost 3 bases, and 7 bases had no gene match. Germline-derived CDR1 and CDR2 are KGHSH and LQKENI. CDR3 DNA: TGTGCCAGCTCACCCGCGGGACAGGGATCTGATACGCAGTATTTT. Amino acid sequence: CASSPAGQGSDTQYF.

This chain's CDR3 is CASSGLAGEYEQYF. The CDR3 coding sequence is TGTGCCAGCAGTGGTCTAGCGGGAGAGTACGAGCAGTACTTC. This sequence joins TRBV6-6 and TRBJ2-7; TRBD2 aligns across 10 bases. Germline-derived CDR1 and CDR2 are MNHNY and SVGAGI (reference sequence). J was trimmed by 4 bases and V by 5 bases; bases with no gene match: 5. The CDR3 length is 14 residues.

This CDR3 reads CASSQGRSGNQPQHF. The CDR3, as DNA: TGTGCCAGCAGCCAAGGGAGGAGTGGCAATCAGCCCCAGCATTTT. This chain joins TRBV3-1 (or the pseudogene TRBV3-2) and TRBJ1-5; D not resolved. The CDR3 consists of 15 residues. Between the trimmed V and J ends, which lost 1 base and 2 bases, there was a span of 9 bases. Germline CDR1 and CDR2: LGHDT and YNNKEL (reference sequence).

The chain recombines TRBV28 with TRBJ1-1; D gene uncertain. This CDR3 has 14 amino acids. V lost 5 bases, J lost 3 bases, and 13 bases lay in between. Germline values: CDR1 MDHEN, CDR2 SYDVKM. The CDR3 protein is CASSPSGSYTEAFF. The CDR3 coding sequence is TGTGCCAGCAGTCCCTCAGGATCCTACACTGAAGCTTTCTTT.

This sequence joins TRBV6-1 and TRBJ2-7; the match to TRBD1 covers 7 bases. Trimming at V came to 6 bases and at J to 4 bases, leaving 6 bases not matched to a gene. Germline CDR1 is MNHNS and CDR2 is SASEGT. This CDR3 comprises 13 residues. In nucleotides, the CDR3 is TGTGCCAGCAGAACGGGACAGCTATACGAGCAGTACTTC. This translates into CASRTGQLYEQYF.

Of note for this clone: Other DNA sequences in this specimen translate into the identical CDR3. The chain is built from TRBV18 and TRBJ2-7, with a possible D match to TRBD1 (6 bases). Germline values: CDR1 KGHSH, CDR2 LQKENI. The CDR3 loop spans 14 amino acids. V lost 3 bases and J 3 bases, leaving 12 bases between the germline ends. CDR3: CASSPRGTNYEQYF. The CDR3 bases are TGTGCCAGCTCACCCCGAGGGACAAACTACGAGCAGTACTTC.

V is TRBV5-1 and J is TRBJ2-2; 10 nucleotides line up with TRBD2. The CDR3 consists of 15 residues. Germline assignment: CDR1 SGHRS and CDR2 YFSETQ. V gave up 7 bases and J gave up 4 bases; unmatched junction bases: 7. The CDR3 nucleotides read TGCGCCAGCGGTCGGATAGCGGGAGGCACCGGGGAGCTGTTTTTT. Its translation is CASGRIAGGTGELFF.